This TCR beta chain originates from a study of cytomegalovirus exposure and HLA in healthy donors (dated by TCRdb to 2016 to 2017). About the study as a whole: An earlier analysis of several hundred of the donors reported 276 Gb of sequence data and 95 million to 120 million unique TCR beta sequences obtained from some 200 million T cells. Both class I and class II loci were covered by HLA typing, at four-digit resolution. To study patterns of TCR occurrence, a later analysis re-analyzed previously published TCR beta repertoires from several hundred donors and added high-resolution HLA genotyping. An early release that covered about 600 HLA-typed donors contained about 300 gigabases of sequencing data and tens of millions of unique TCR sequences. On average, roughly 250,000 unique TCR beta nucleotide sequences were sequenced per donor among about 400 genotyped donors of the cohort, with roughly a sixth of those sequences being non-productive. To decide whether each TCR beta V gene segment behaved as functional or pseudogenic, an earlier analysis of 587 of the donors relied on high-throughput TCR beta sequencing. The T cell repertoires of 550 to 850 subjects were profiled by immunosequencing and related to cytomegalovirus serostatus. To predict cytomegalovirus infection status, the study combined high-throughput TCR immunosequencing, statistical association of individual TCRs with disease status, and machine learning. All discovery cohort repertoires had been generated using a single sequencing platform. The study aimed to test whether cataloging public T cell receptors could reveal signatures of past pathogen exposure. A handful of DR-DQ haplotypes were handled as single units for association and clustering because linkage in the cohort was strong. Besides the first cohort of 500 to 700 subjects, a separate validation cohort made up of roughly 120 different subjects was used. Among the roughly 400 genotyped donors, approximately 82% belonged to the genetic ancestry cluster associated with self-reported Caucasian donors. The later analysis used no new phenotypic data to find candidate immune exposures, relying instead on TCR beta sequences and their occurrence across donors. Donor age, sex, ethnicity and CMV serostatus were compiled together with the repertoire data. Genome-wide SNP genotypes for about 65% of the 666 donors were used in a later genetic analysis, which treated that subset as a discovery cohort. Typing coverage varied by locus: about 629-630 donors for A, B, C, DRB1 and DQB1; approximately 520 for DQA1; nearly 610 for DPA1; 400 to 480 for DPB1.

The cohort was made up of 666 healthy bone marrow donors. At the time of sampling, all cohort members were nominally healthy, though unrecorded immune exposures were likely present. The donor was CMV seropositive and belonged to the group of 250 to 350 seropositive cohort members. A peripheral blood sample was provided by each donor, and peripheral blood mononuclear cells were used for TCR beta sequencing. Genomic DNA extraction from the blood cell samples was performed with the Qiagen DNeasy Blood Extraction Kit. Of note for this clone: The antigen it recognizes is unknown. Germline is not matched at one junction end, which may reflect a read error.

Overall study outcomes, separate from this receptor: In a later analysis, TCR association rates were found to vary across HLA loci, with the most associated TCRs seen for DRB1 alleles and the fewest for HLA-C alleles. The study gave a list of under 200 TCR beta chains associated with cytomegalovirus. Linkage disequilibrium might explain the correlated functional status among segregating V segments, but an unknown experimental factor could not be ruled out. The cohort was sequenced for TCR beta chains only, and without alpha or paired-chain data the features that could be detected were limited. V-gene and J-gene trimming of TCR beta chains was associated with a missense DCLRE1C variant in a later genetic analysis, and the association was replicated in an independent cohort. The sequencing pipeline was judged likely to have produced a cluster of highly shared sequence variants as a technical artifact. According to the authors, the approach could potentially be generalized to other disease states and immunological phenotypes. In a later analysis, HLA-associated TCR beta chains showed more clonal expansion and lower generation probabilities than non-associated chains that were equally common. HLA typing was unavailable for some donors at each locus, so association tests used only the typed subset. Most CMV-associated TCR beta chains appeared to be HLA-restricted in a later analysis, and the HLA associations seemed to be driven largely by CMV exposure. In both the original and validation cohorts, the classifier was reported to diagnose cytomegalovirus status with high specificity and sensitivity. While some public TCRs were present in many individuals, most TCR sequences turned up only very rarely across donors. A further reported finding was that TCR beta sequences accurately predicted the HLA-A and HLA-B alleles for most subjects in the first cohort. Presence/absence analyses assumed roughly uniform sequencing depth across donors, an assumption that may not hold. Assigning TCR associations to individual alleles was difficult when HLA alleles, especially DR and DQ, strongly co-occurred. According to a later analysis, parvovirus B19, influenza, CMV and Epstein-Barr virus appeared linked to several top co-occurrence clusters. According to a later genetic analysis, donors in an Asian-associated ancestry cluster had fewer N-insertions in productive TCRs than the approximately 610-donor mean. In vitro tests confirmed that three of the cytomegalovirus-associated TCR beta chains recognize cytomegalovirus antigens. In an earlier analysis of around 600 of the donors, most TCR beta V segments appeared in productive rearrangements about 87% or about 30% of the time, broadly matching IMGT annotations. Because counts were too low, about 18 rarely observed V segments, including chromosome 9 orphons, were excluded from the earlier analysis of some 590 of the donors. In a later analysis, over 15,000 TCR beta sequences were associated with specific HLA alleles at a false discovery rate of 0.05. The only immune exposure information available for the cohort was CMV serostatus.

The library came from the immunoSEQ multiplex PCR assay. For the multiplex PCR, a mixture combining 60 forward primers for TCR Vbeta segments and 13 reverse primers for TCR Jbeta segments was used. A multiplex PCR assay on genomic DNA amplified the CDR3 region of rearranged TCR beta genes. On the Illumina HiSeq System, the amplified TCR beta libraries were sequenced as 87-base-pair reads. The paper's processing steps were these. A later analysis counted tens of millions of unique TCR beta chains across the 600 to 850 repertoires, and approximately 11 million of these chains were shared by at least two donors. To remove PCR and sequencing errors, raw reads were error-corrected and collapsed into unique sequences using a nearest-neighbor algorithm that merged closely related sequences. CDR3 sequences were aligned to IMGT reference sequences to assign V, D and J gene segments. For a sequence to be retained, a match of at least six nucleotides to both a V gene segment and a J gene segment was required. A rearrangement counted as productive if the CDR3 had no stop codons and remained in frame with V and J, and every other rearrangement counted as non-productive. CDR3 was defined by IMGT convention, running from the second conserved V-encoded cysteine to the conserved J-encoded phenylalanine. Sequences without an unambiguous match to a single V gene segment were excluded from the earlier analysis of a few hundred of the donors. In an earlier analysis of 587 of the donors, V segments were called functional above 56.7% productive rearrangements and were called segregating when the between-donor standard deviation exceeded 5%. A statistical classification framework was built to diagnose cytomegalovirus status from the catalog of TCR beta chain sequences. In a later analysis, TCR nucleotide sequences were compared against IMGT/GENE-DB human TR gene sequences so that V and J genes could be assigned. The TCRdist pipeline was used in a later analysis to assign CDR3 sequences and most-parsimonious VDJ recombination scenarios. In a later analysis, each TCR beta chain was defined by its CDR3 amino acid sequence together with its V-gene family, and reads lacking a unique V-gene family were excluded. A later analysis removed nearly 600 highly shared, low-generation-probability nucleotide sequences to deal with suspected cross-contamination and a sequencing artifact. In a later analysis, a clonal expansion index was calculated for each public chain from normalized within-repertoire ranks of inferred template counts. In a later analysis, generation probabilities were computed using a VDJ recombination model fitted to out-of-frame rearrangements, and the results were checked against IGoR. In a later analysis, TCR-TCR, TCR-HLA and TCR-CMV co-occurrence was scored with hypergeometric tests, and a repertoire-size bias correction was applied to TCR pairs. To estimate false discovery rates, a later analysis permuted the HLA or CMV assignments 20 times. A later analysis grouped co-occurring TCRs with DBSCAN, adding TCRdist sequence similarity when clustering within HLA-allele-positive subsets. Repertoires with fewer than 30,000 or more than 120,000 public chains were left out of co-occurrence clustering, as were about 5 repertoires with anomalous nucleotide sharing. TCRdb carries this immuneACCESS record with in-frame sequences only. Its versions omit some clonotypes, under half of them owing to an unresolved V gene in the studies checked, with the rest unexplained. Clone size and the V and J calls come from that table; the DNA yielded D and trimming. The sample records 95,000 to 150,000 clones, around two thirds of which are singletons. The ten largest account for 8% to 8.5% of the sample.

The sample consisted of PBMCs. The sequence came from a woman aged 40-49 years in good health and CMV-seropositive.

The CDR3 region has the sequence CANSLGGLSYEQYF. The DNA is as follows: TGTGCCAACAGTTTAGGGGGCCTCTCCTACGAGCAGTACTTC. The V and J genes are TRBV2 and TRBJ2-7, and 7 junctional nucleotides match TRBD1. CDR1 and CDR2 are drawn from the germline V gene: SNHLY, FYNNEI. The CDR3 numbers 14 residues from cysteine through phenylalanine. This entry keeps only the CDR3 DNA: 42 bases, framed from base 1.